This T cell receptor (beta chain) was recovered during a study of T cells in women clearing cervical HPV infection. Study-wide context: Donors had HPV16-related CIN3 or worse; 2 had invasive cancer. Control women cleared a single incident HPV16 infection within 12 months. Case blood was drawn when the lesion was first found; control blood after infection became undetectable. Broader study findings: TRBV6-7 relative abundance averaged roughly 0.099% in cases and 0.15% to 0.2% in controls.

About this clone: The antigen remains undetermined. The read ends 3 residues early relative to the CDR3; the germline J gene fills the gap.

This table comes from immunoSEQ multiplex PCR, and its TCRdb copy is limited to in-frame clones, with some not included. Seen in this sample are 23,000 or so clones; the ten most common clones hold roughly a quarter. CDR1 and CDR2 (germline): DFQATT, SNEGSKA (reference sequence). The CDR3 spans 16 residues. V lost 3 bases to trimming and J lost 5 bases; unmatched junction nucleotides: 10. The TCR sequence derives from a woman aged 18-69 years with a cervical HPV16 infection that either progressed to CIN3+ or cleared (not recorded which). The sequenced material came from blood buffy coat. The rearrangement joins TRBV20-1 to TRBJ2-5; 12 bases are shared with TRBD1. The CDR3 reads CSASLGGTGGQETQYF. CDR3 bases read: TGCAGTGCTAGTTTAGGTGGGACAGGGGGCCAGGAGACC.